Sequencing of this T cell receptor (beta chain) was carried out in a study of blood T cell repertoires in COVID-19. About the research overall: Donors in the United States, Italy and Spain gave samples during acute or convalescent COVID-19. The analysed material was cDNA or gDNA that came from T cells, B-cell-depleted T cells, or PBMCs.

The CDR3 totals 16 residues. The germline gives CDR1 MNHEY, CDR2 SMNVEV (reference sequence). Germline trimming cut 5 bases from V and 6 bases from J; bases unmatched to any gene: 15. Measured with immunoSEQ multiplex PCR; TCRdb has only the in-frame clones, and not every one. The top ten clones hold 1.5% of a sample with hundreds of thousands of clones, around 87% of them seen once. The chain employs TRBV27 and TRBJ1-2, with TRBD1 identical over 7 bases. The receptor was isolated from a woman in her thirties or forties who had recovered from COVID-19. Material: peripheral blood. The CDR3: CASSPGQEPTIDGYTF. The CDR3, as DNA: TGTGCCAGCAGTCCCGGACAGGAGCCGACTATAGATGGCTACACCTTC.